The clone carrying this T cell receptor beta chain occurred a few times. The antigen is unknown. The patients all showed relapse after autologous stem cell transplantation, while their brentuximab vedotin exposure varied. TCRdb's copy holds only in-frame clones and misses some; the assay was immunoSEQ multiplex PCR. The data contain around 99,000 clones, about four fifths of them seen just once; the ten biggest clones take up about 15%. The sample belongs to a study of PD-1 blockade in classical Hodgkin lymphoma. Study details: Nivolumab was given intravenously to patients at 3 mg/kg every 2 weeks. Overall study results and limits: Causes of the repertoire differences remain undefined, possibly disease activity or prior therapy. A reduction in baseline TCR diversity was reportedly seen in newly diagnosed patients relative to healthy donors. Baseline diversity was lower in partial responders and progressors than complete responders.

The J segment lost 7 bases and the V segment lost 5 bases, leaving 11 bases of the junction unmatched. CDR3 size: 15 residues. CDR1 is SGHAT and CDR2 is FQNNGV in the germline V gene. The chain employs TRBV11-2 and TRBJ2-1; 7 bases match TRBD1. This receptor was identified in a human donor with classical Hodgkin lymphoma. Sequences were derived from peripheral blood mononuclear cells (PBMCs), sampled before the second cycle of nivolumab. DNA of the CDR3: TGTGCCAGCAGCGGAAGGGGGCCCCTTGGGAATGAGCAGTTCTTC. It translates to CASSGRGPLGNEQFF.